This entry features one T cell receptor (beta chain) sequence. The antigen is not known. Treatment in this sample: oral pan-JAK inhibitor, 5-10 mg twice daily. Collected material from alopecia areata patients comprised lesional scalp punch biopsies and peripheral blood. The CDR3 is 15 amino acids. Germline V gene sequence: CDR1 GTSNPN, CDR2 SVGIG (reference sequence). V was trimmed by 2 bases and J by 5 bases, leaving 18 bases between them. Extracted RNA was reverse transcribed into cDNA, the sequencing template. The method was immunoSEQ multiplex PCR; TCRdb's version includes in-frame clones alone and lacks a portion of them. The table includes 150,000 to 200,000 clones, more than 55% detected once. These data originate in a study of CD8+ T cells in alopecia areata. About the research overall: Treated patients swallowed 5 to 10 mg of oral tofacitinib twice daily.

Study observations and caveats: Patients showed less clear TCR sequence sharing than mice, possibly partly because of HLA diversity.

The TCR was taken from a human donor with alopecia areata. The genes are TRBV30 and TRBJ1-2, with a weak D call TRBD1 (5 bases). Sequenced here: CD4+ T cells sorted from blood, sampled at week 4, from a patient treated with tofacitinib. This chain's CDR3 is CAWSPNRPTDYGYTF. As DNA, the CDR3 is TGTGCCTGGAGTCCGAACCGACCGACAGATTATGGCTACACCTTC.